Listed below are T cell receptor beta chains from one sample, sequenced in a study of T cell responses to AZD1222 COVID-19 vaccine. The assay was immunoSEQ multiplex PCR, and TCRdb's table has in-frame clones only and misses some. Here the sample spans around 100,000 clones, 86% being singletons. The material sequenced was peripheral blood, taken on day 0 of AZD1222 vaccination. The source of these receptors is an adult in good health. Each CDR3 is given with its conserved first and last residue. Fields, in order: CDR3 length, V gene, D gene, clone size, J gene, CDR3 protein, CDR3 DNA. The D gene is left open where the match is weak. Not all rows give a size; the values are once, few, many and, for expanded clones, a class.

cdr3_length: 17; v_call: TRBV28; d_call: TRBD1; clone_size: .; j_call: TRBJ1-5; cdr3_aa: CASSPVGGQGSNQPQHF; cdr3_nt: TGTGCCAGCAGCCCAGTCGGGGGACAGGGCAGCAATCAGCCCCAGCATTTT
cdr3_length: 13; v_call: TRBV2; d_call: .; clone_size: .; j_call: TRBJ2-5; cdr3_aa: CASLRRTQETQYF; cdr3_nt: TGTGCCAGCTTAAGACGGACCCAAGAGACCCAGTACTTC
cdr3_length: 14; v_call: TRBV11-2; d_call: .; clone_size: .; j_call: TRBJ2-3; cdr3_aa: CASSLGVSTDTQYF; cdr3_nt: TGTGCCAGCAGCTTAGGGGTCTCCACAGATACGCAGTATTTT
cdr3_length: 14; v_call: TRBV28; d_call: TRBD2; clone_size: .; j_call: TRBJ2-1; cdr3_aa: CASSSRTSGNEQFF; cdr3_nt: TGTGCCAGCAGTTCCCGGACTAGCGGGAATGAGCAGTTCTTC
cdr3_length: 14; v_call: TRBV5-4; d_call: TRBD2; clone_size: .; j_call: TRBJ2-5; cdr3_aa: CASSLAGGPETQYF; cdr3_nt: TGTGCCAGCAGCTTGGCGGGAGGGCCTGAGACCCAGTACTTC
cdr3_length: 13; v_call: TRBV2; d_call: .; clone_size: few; j_call: TRBJ2-2; cdr3_aa: CASSLEDTGELFF; cdr3_nt: TGTGCCAGCAGTTTAGAGGACACCGGGGAGCTGTTTTTT
cdr3_length: 15; v_call: TRBV4-2; d_call: .; clone_size: few; j_call: TRBJ1-4; cdr3_aa: CASSQGRTTNEKLFF; cdr3_nt: TGTGCCAGCAGCCAAGGTCGCACGACTAATGAAAAACTGTTTTTT
cdr3_length: 16; v_call: TRBV4-1; d_call: TRBD1; clone_size: few; j_call: TRBJ2-7; cdr3_aa: CASSQEGTGGRYEQYF; cdr3_nt: TGCGCCAGCAGCCAAGAAGGGACAGGGGGGAGATACGAGCAGTACTTC
cdr3_length: 17; v_call: TRBV27; d_call: TRBD1; clone_size: .; j_call: TRBJ1-6; cdr3_aa: CASMNGYRGNYNSPLHF; cdr3_nt: TGTGCCAGCATGAATGGATACAGGGGAAACTATAATTCACCCCTCCACTTT
cdr3_length: 16; v_call: TRBV3-1/TRBV3-2; d_call: TRBD1; clone_size: .; j_call: TRBJ2-1; cdr3_aa: CASSQEPGQGLGEQFF; cdr3_nt: TGTGCCAGCAGCCAAGAACCGGGACAGGGGCTCGGTGAGCAGTTCTTC
cdr3_length: 11; v_call: TRBV30; d_call: .; clone_size: few; j_call: TRBJ1-2; cdr3_aa: CAWSVQGGYTF; cdr3_nt: TGTGCCTGGAGTGTACAGGGTGGCTACACCTTC
cdr3_length: 15; v_call: TRBV19; d_call: .; clone_size: .; j_call: TRBJ1-5; cdr3_aa: CASSPGGQGNQPQHF; cdr3_nt: TGTGCCAGTAGTCCGGGGGGGCAGGGGAATCAGCCCCAGCATTTT
cdr3_length: 12; v_call: TRBV27; d_call: .; clone_size: .; j_call: TRBJ1-3; cdr3_aa: CASSLGRNTIYF; cdr3_nt: TGTGCCAGCAGCCTAGGCCGGAACACCATATATTTT
cdr3_length: 15; v_call: TRBV28; d_call: .; clone_size: .; j_call: TRBJ1-1; cdr3_aa: CASSLYGLGGTEAFF; cdr3_nt: TGTGCCAGCAGTTTATATGGGTTGGGGGGCACTGAAGCTTTCTTT
cdr3_length: 18; v_call: TRBV6-2/TRBV6-3; d_call: TRBD2; clone_size: .; j_call: TRBJ2-3; cdr3_aa: CASSYSGTSGASTDTQYF; cdr3_nt: TGTGCCAGCAGTTACTCGGGGACTAGCGGTGCTAGCACAGATACGCAGTATTTT
cdr3_length: 15; v_call: TRBV5-1; d_call: TRBD2; clone_size: .; j_call: TRBJ2-7; cdr3_aa: CASSLVLAGEGEQYF; cdr3_nt: TGCGCCAGCAGCTTAGTACTAGCGGGAGAGGGCGAGCAGTACTTC
cdr3_length: 14; v_call: TRBV28; d_call: .; clone_size: .; j_call: TRBJ1-2; cdr3_aa: CASRFALYNYGYTF; cdr3_nt: TGTGCCAGCAGGTTCGCACTTTACAACTATGGCTACACCTTC
cdr3_length: 16; v_call: TRBV29-1; d_call: TRBD2; clone_size: .; j_call: TRBJ2-1; cdr3_aa: CSVVVGLAGTSGEQFF; cdr3_nt: TGCAGCGTTGTAGTCGGACTAGCGGGAACGAGCGGTGAGCAGTTCTTC
cdr3_length: 13; v_call: TRBV30; d_call: .; clone_size: .; j_call: TRBJ1-1; cdr3_aa: CAWSRGGNTEAFF; cdr3_nt: TGTGCCTGGAGTCGGGGTGGGAACACTGAAGCTTTCTTT
cdr3_length: 15; v_call: TRBV19; d_call: .; clone_size: .; j_call: TRBJ2-7; cdr3_aa: CASSIRAGQMYEQYF; cdr3_nt: TGTGCCAGTAGTATAAGGGCGGGACAGATGTACGAGCAGTACTTC
cdr3_length: 13; v_call: TRBV7-3; d_call: .; clone_size: once; j_call: TRBJ2-2; cdr3_aa: CASSFGGTGELFF; cdr3_nt: TGTGCCAGCAGCTTTGGAGGGACCGGGGAGCTGTTTTTT
cdr3_length: 18; v_call: TRBV3-1/TRBV3-2; d_call: .; clone_size: once; j_call: TRBJ2-3; cdr3_aa: CASSLSLRRRLSTDTQYF; cdr3_nt: TGTGCCAGCAGCCTAAGTCTGCGTCGGCGTTTAAGCACAGATACGCAGTATTTT
cdr3_length: 14; v_call: TRBV27; d_call: TRBD1; clone_size: .; j_call: TRBJ2-1; cdr3_aa: CASSTRQGAKEQFF; cdr3_nt: TGTGCCAGCAGTACCCGACAGGGGGCAAAAGAGCAGTTCTTC
cdr3_length: 12; v_call: TRBV10-3; d_call: .; clone_size: .; j_call: TRBJ2-1; cdr3_aa: CATGDSFNEQFF; cdr3_nt: TGTGCCACTGGAGACAGCTTCAATGAGCAGTTCTTC
cdr3_length: 13; v_call: TRBV11-2; d_call: .; clone_size: .; j_call: TRBJ1-2; cdr3_aa: CASSLAANYGYTF; cdr3_nt: TGTGCCAGCAGCTTAGCGGCAAACTATGGCTACACCTTC
cdr3_length: 14; v_call: TRBV21-1; d_call: .; clone_size: .; j_call: TRBJ1-2; cdr3_aa: CASSRETGNYGYTF; cdr3_nt: TGTGCCAGCAGCCGAGAGACAGGGAACTATGGCTACACCTTC
cdr3_length: 14; v_call: TRBV5-4; d_call: .; clone_size: .; j_call: TRBJ1-1; cdr3_aa: CASSEGVMNTEAFF; cdr3_nt: TGTGCCAGCAGCGAGGGGGTTATGAACACTGAAGCTTTCTTT
cdr3_length: 15; v_call: TRBV18; d_call: TRBD1; clone_size: .; j_call: TRBJ1-4; cdr3_aa: CASSPKGQTGLKLFF; cdr3_nt: TGTGCCAGCTCACCGAAAGGCCAGACAGGGTTGAAACTGTTTTTT
cdr3_length: 16; v_call: TRBV4-2; d_call: TRBD2; clone_size: .; j_call: TRBJ2-2; cdr3_aa: CASSQESGKNTGELFF; cdr3_nt: TGTGCCAGCAGCCAAGAAAGCGGGAAGAACACCGGGGAGCTGTTTTTT
cdr3_length: 13; v_call: TRBV28; d_call: .; clone_size: .; j_call: TRBJ1-4; cdr3_aa: CASSLIQAEKLFF; cdr3_nt: TGTGCCAGCAGTTTAATACAGGCGGAGAAACTGTTTTTT
cdr3_length: 17; v_call: TRBV11-3; d_call: TRBD2; clone_size: .; j_call: TRBJ2-1; cdr3_aa: CASSPRTSGSSYNEQFF; cdr3_nt: TGTGCCAGCAGCCCAAGGACTAGCGGGAGCTCCTACAATGAGCAGTTCTTC
cdr3_length: 12; v_call: TRBV6-5; d_call: TRBD1; clone_size: once; j_call: TRBJ1-2; cdr3_aa: CASGTGSYGYTF; cdr3_nt: TGTGCCAGCGGGACAGGGAGCTATGGCTACACCTTC